A selection of T cell receptor beta chains follows, all from one sample in a study of blood T cell repertoires in COVID-19. This table comes from immunoSEQ multiplex PCR, and its TCRdb copy is limited to in-frame clones, with some not included. Of about 480,000 clones listed, 70% to 90% are singletons. The sequencing sample was made of PBMCs or T cells enriched from blood (not recorded which). The receptor set was obtained from a woman aged 18 to 35 with acute COVID-19. Each CDR3 is given with its conserved first and last residue. The order of the fields is V gene, D gene, clone size, J gene, CDR3 DNA, CDR3 protein. A D gene is named only where the DNA matches it firmly. Size is stated for part of the rows, as once, few or many counts, or as a class when the clone is expanded.

V gene: TRBV5-5; D gene: .; clone size: .; J gene: TRBJ1-5; CDR3 DNA: TGTGCCAGCAGCTTGAACAGGGCGAATGGCAATCAGCCCCAGCATTTT; CDR3 protein: CASSLNRANGNQPQHF
V gene: TRBV6-6; D gene: TRBD2; clone size: .; J gene: TRBJ2-1; CDR3 DNA: TGTGCCAGCAGATCACCGGGGACTAGTCCCTACAATGAGCAGTTCTTC; CDR3 protein: CASRSPGTSPYNEQFF
V gene: TRBV28; D gene: TRBD1; clone size: .; J gene: TRBJ1-6; CDR3 DNA: TGTGCCAGCAGATCCGGACAGGGGAATAATTCACCCCTCCACTTT; CDR3 protein: CASRSGQGNNSPLHF
V gene: TRBV14; D gene: .; clone size: few; J gene: TRBJ2-4; CDR3 DNA: TGTGCCAGCAGCCAAGAACACAAAAACATTCAGTACTTC; CDR3 protein: CASSQEHKNIQYF
V gene: TRBV7-8; D gene: TRBD1; clone size: few; J gene: TRBJ1-1; CDR3 DNA: TGTGCCAGCAGCTTAGTAGACAGGGGGAACACTGAAGCTTTCTTT; CDR3 protein: CASSLVDRGNTEAFF
V gene: TRBV28; D gene: TRBD2; clone size: .; J gene: TRBJ2-1; CDR3 DNA: TGTGCCAGCAGCGGGACTAGCGGGAGAATGTATGAGCAGTTCTTC; CDR3 protein: CASSGTSGRMYEQFF
V gene: TRBV27; D gene: .; clone size: few; J gene: TRBJ1-4; CDR3 DNA: TGTGCCAGCAGTCAGAACAGGGCATCTGAAAAACTGTTTTTT; CDR3 protein: CASSQNRASEKLFF
V gene: TRBV6-5; D gene: .; clone size: .; J gene: TRBJ2-3; CDR3 DNA: TGTGCCAGCAACGTCGGAGGTAGCACAGATACGCAGTATTTT; CDR3 protein: CASNVGGSTDTQYF
V gene: TRBV4-1; D gene: TRBD2; clone size: .; J gene: TRBJ2-1; CDR3 DNA: TGCGCCAGCAGCCAAGATCGTTCTAGCGGGAGGGGGAATGAGCAGTTCTTC; CDR3 protein: CASSQDRSSGRGNEQFF
V gene: TRBV7-3; D gene: TRBD1; clone size: .; J gene: TRBJ2-1; CDR3 DNA: TGTGCCAGCAGCAACTCAGGGGGTTCCTCCTACAATGAGCAGTTCTTC; CDR3 protein: CASSNSGGSSYNEQFF
V gene: TRBV18; D gene: TRBD1; clone size: .; J gene: TRBJ1-2; CDR3 DNA: TGTGCCAGCTCACCTGATACAGGGGGCTGGAACTATGGCTACACCTTC; CDR3 protein: CASSPDTGGWNYGYTF
V gene: TRBV5-1; D gene: .; clone size: once; J gene: TRBJ1-4; CDR3 DNA: TGCGCCAGCAGCCGAACAGAAAATGAAAAACTGTTTTTT; CDR3 protein: CASSRTENEKLFF
V gene: TRBV3-1/TRBV3-2; D gene: TRBD1; clone size: .; J gene: TRBJ2-7; CDR3 DNA: TGTGCCAGCAGCCAAGATCGACAGGGGTTACGCGAGCAGTACTTC; CDR3 protein: CASSQDRQGLREQYF
V gene: TRBV5-5; D gene: TRBD1; clone size: .; J gene: TRBJ1-1; CDR3 DNA: TGTGCCAGCAGCTACTCCCGGGACAGGGGGTTGAACACTGAAGCTTTCTTT; CDR3 protein: CASSYSRDRGLNTEAFF
V gene: TRBV3-1/TRBV3-2; D gene: TRBD1; clone size: few; J gene: TRBJ1-2; CDR3 DNA: TGTGCCAGCGGACGGGACAGCGGCCGCGGCTACACCTTC; CDR3 protein: CASGRDSGRGYTF
V gene: TRBV5-6; D gene: .; clone size: .; J gene: TRBJ2-1; CDR3 DNA: TGTGCCAGCAGCTTGGGACTTACGAGCTCCTACAATGAGCAGTTCTTC; CDR3 protein: CASSLGLTSSYNEQFF
V gene: TRBV6-5; D gene: TRBD1; clone size: once; J gene: TRBJ1-2; CDR3 DNA: TGTGCCAGCAGTTACACCGGGACAGCTAGCTATGGCTACACCTTC; CDR3 protein: CASSYTGTASYGYTF
V gene: TRBV11-2; D gene: .; clone size: .; J gene: TRBJ1-2; CDR3 DNA: TGTGCCAGCAGCTTAGAGGGGCAGGCCGGCGACCACACCTTC; CDR3 protein: CASSLEGQAGDHTF
V gene: TRBV3-1/TRBV3-2; D gene: .; clone size: .; J gene: TRBJ2-7; CDR3 DNA: TGTGCCAGCAGCCAAGGGACACGCTATGGCGAGCAGTACTTC; CDR3 protein: CASSQGTRYGEQYF
V gene: TRBV9; D gene: .; clone size: few; J gene: TRBJ1-1; CDR3 DNA: TGTGCCAGCAGCGCCGGATTTGGCAGGGTACTTGATAAGGACACTGAAGCTTTCTTT; CDR3 protein: CASSAGFGRVLDKDTEAFF
V gene: TRBV27; D gene: .; clone size: .; J gene: TRBJ2-1; CDR3 DNA: TGTGCCAGCAGTTCCGCGAGCTCCTACAATGAGCAGTTCTTC; CDR3 protein: CASSSASSYNEQFF
V gene: TRBV5-6; D gene: TRBD2; clone size: few; J gene: TRBJ2-3; CDR3 DNA: TGTGCCAGCAGCTCAAATAGCGGGGGCAGGAATACGCAGTATTTT; CDR3 protein: CASSSNSGGRNTQYF
V gene: TRBV6-5; D gene: TRBD1; clone size: .; J gene: TRBJ1-5; CDR3 DNA: TGTGCCAGCAGTTACCTCGGGACAGGGGACCAGCCCCAGCATTTT; CDR3 protein: CASSYLGTGDQPQHF
V gene: TRBV5-1; D gene: .; clone size: .; J gene: TRBJ2-3; CDR3 DNA: TGCGCCAGCAGCTCCGGGGGTAGCACAGATACGCAGTATTTT; CDR3 protein: CASSSGGSTDTQYF
V gene: TRBV6-5; D gene: TRBD1; clone size: .; J gene: TRBJ1-2; CDR3 DNA: TGTGCCAGCAACCTCAGACAGGGGATGGGGCATGGCTACACCTTC; CDR3 protein: CASNLRQGMGHGYTF
V gene: TRBV16; D gene: TRBD1; clone size: .; J gene: TRBJ1-2; CDR3 DNA: TGTGCCAGCAGCCAATCTATGGACAGGGGGCGATCCTATGGCTACACCTTC; CDR3 protein: CASSQSMDRGRSYGYTF
V gene: TRBV7-2; D gene: .; clone size: .; J gene: TRBJ2-2; CDR3 DNA: TGTGCCAGCAGTAGTGGTGTGGGGCGCGGCGGGGAGCTGTTTTTT; CDR3 protein: CASSSGVGRGGELFF
V gene: TRBV6-5; D gene: .; clone size: .; J gene: TRBJ1-2; CDR3 DNA: TGTGCCAGCAGTCTAGGCGGACTCTACACCTTC; CDR3 protein: CASSLGGLYTF